A selection of T cell receptor beta chains follows, all from one sample in a study of T cell repertoires and leukemia-associated antigens. Via MiXCR, TCRdb re-called the 5' RACE reads, giving one row per CDR3 protein. Of about 9,800 distinct CDR3 sequences listed, roughly 40% are singletons. No antigens are known for them. The sample taken for sequencing was CD3+ T cells sorted from blood and cultured. The receptors were sampled from a female donor in good health. Each CDR3 is given with its conserved first and last residue. The D gene is left open where the match is weak. Clone size is not always given. Where it is, it says once, few, many or a class for expanded clones.

few	.	TRBV29-1	TRBJ1-2	CSVVGSYGYTF	TGCAGCGTTGTGGGGAGCTATGGCTACACCTTC
.	.	TRBV12-3/TRBV12-4	TRBJ1-2	CASTPGLGYTF	TGTGCCAGCACCCCCGGCCTTGGCTACACCTTC
few	.	TRBV29-1	TRBJ2-7	CSVGRDGLGQQYF	TGCAGCGTTGGTAGGGACGGGTTAGGACAACAGTACTTC
.	TRBD1	TRBV20-1	TRBJ1-5	CSARQGTAEPQHF	TGCAGTGCTCGACAGGGGACCGCTGAGCCCCAGCATTTT
medium-sized	.	TRBV5-1	TRBJ2-2	CASSLLAANTGELFF	TGCGCCAGCAGCTTATTAGCGGCGAACACCGGGGAGCTGTTTTTT
medium-sized	.	TRBV7-2	TRBJ1-6	CASSSTGPTSPLHF	TGTGCCAGCAGCTCCACGGGACCCACATCACCCCTCCACTTT
.	.	TRBV29-1	TRBJ1-2	CSVVGQGLRGCTF	TGCAGCGTTGTGGGTCAGGGCCTGCGTGGCTGCACCTTC
.	.	TRBV12-3/TRBV12-4	TRBJ1-5	CASSPHQVLGPQHF	TGTGCCAGCAGTCCCCACCAGGTGTTAGGGCCCCAGCATTTT
.	TRBD2	TRBV11-3	TRBJ2-7	CASSLLSPEREYPLEQYF	TGTGCCAGCAGCTTGTTAAGCCCCGAGCGGGAGTATCCACTCGAGCAGTACTTC
.	.	TRBV6-5	TRBJ2-7	CASSYLRAPSYEQYF	TGTGCCAGCAGTTACCTGCGGGCTCCGTCCTACGAGCAGTACTTC
many	TRBD2	TRBV7-8	TRBJ2-1	CASSLSRYGGRRSYNEQFF	TGTGCCAGCAGCTTAAGTAGGTATGGCGGGAGGCGTTCCTACAATGAGCAGTTCTTC
.	.	TRBV20-1	TRBJ2-5	CSARVSSGQETQYF	TGCAGTGCTAGAGTAAGCAGCGGCCAAGAGACCCAGTACTTC
.	.	TRBV20-1	TRBJ2-3	CSALTITDTQYF	TGCAGTGCTTTGACCATCACAGATACACAGTATTTT